This T cell receptor beta chain is drawn from a study of T cell responses to AZD1222 COVID-19 vaccine. Study-level findings and limits: Baseline testing showed seropositivity in only six or seven AZD1222 recipients. There were mostly white British donors and more females than males, and clonal diversity was possibly underestimated. Distributed over spike, vaccine-associated CD4 TCRs predominated at 160-218 and 743-854.

With respect to this clone: The antigen is not known.

V lost 5 bases and J lost 5, with 12 bases in between. The CDR3 totals 13 residues. The analysis combined second doses at about 4 or about 12 weeks. Sequencing used immunoSEQ multiplex PCR; TCRdb keeps in-frame clones, though not all of them. The repertoire includes more than 90,000 clones, about 89% of them detected once, and 7.1% sits in the top ten. The V and J genes are TRBV12-3 or TRBV12-4 and TRBJ1-1; D is possibly TRBD1 (5 bases). The specimen comprised peripheral blood, sampled 28 days after the second AZD1222 dose. The TCR comes from an adult who received the AZD1222 COVID-19 vaccine. DNA of the CDR3: TGTGCCAGCAGTGGGACCCACAGGACTGAAGCTTTCTTT. Translated: CASSGTHRTEAFF.